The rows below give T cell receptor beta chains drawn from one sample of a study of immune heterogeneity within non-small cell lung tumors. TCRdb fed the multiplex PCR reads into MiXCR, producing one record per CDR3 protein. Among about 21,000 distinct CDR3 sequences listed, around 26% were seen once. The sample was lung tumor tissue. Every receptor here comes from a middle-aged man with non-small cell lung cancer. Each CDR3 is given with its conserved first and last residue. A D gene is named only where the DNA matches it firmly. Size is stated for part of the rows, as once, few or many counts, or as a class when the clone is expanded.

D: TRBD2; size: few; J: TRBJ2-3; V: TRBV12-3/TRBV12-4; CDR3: CASSSGRGLAGGVRSDTQYF; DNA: TGTGCCAGCAGTTCCGGACGGGGACTAGCGGGAGGGGTGCGCTCAGATACGCAGTATTTT
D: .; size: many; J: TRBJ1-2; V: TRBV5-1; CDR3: CASSLIGGSNIGYTF; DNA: TGCGCCAGCAGCTTGATCGGGGGGAGTAATATTGGCTACACCTTC
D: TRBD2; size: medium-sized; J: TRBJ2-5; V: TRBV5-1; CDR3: CASSPRGGAQTQYF; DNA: TGCGCCAGCAGCCCGAGGGGAGGGGCCCAGACCCAGTACTTC
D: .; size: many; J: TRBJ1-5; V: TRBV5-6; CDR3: CASSLQTRVRGEGIQPQHF; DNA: TGTGCCAGCAGCTTGCAAACCCGCGTACGTGGGGAGGGGATACAGCCCCAGCATTTT
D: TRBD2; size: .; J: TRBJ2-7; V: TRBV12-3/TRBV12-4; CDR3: CASRGLAARRYEQYF; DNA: TGTGCCAGCAGGGGACTAGCGGCACGTCGGTACGAGCAGTACTTC
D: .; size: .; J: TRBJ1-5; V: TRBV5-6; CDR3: CASSLRENNQPQHF; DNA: TGTGCCAGCAGCTTGCGGGAGAACAATCAGCCCCAGCATTTT
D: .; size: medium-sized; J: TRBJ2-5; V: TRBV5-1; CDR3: CASSLGQKETQYF; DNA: TGCGCCAGCAGCTTGGGGCAAAAAGAGACCCAGTACTTC
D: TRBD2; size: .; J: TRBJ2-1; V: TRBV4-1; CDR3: CASSRTLAGDRNEQFF; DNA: TGCGCCAGCAGCCGAACGTTAGCGGGAGATCGCAATGAGCAGTTCTTC
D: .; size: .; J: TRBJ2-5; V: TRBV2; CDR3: CANGSMRETQYF; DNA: TGTGCCAACGGGAGTATGAGAGAGACCCAGTACTTC
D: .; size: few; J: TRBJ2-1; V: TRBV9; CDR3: CASSVDPDYNEQFF; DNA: TGTGCCAGCAGCGTAGACCCAGACTACAATGAGCAGTTCTTC
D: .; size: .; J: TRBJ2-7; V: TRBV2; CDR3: CASGGIITYDQYF; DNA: TGTGCCAGCGGTGGGATCATCACCTACGATCAGTACTTC
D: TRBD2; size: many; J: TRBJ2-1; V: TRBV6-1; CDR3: CASSGGGLAGGNEQFF; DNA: TGTGCCAGCAGTGGGGGCGGACTAGCGGGAGGCAATGAGCAGTTCTTC
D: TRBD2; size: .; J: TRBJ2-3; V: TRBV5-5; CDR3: CASSLGLAGGRDTQYF; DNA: TGTGCCAGCAGCTTGGGTCTAGCGGGAGGAAGAGATACGCAGTATTTT
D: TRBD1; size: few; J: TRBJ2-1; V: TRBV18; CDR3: CASSQRQGTNEQFF; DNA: TGTGCCAGCTCCCAAAGACAGGGGACCAATGAGCAGTTCTTC
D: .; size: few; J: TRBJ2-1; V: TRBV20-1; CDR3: CSADRLAGREQFF; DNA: TGCAGTGCAGACCGACTCGCCGGCAGAGAGCAGTTCTTC
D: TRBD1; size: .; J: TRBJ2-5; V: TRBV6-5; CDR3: CASSYLGTVQETQYF; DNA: TGTGCCAGCAGTTACCTTGGGACAGTCCAAGAGACCCAGTACTTC